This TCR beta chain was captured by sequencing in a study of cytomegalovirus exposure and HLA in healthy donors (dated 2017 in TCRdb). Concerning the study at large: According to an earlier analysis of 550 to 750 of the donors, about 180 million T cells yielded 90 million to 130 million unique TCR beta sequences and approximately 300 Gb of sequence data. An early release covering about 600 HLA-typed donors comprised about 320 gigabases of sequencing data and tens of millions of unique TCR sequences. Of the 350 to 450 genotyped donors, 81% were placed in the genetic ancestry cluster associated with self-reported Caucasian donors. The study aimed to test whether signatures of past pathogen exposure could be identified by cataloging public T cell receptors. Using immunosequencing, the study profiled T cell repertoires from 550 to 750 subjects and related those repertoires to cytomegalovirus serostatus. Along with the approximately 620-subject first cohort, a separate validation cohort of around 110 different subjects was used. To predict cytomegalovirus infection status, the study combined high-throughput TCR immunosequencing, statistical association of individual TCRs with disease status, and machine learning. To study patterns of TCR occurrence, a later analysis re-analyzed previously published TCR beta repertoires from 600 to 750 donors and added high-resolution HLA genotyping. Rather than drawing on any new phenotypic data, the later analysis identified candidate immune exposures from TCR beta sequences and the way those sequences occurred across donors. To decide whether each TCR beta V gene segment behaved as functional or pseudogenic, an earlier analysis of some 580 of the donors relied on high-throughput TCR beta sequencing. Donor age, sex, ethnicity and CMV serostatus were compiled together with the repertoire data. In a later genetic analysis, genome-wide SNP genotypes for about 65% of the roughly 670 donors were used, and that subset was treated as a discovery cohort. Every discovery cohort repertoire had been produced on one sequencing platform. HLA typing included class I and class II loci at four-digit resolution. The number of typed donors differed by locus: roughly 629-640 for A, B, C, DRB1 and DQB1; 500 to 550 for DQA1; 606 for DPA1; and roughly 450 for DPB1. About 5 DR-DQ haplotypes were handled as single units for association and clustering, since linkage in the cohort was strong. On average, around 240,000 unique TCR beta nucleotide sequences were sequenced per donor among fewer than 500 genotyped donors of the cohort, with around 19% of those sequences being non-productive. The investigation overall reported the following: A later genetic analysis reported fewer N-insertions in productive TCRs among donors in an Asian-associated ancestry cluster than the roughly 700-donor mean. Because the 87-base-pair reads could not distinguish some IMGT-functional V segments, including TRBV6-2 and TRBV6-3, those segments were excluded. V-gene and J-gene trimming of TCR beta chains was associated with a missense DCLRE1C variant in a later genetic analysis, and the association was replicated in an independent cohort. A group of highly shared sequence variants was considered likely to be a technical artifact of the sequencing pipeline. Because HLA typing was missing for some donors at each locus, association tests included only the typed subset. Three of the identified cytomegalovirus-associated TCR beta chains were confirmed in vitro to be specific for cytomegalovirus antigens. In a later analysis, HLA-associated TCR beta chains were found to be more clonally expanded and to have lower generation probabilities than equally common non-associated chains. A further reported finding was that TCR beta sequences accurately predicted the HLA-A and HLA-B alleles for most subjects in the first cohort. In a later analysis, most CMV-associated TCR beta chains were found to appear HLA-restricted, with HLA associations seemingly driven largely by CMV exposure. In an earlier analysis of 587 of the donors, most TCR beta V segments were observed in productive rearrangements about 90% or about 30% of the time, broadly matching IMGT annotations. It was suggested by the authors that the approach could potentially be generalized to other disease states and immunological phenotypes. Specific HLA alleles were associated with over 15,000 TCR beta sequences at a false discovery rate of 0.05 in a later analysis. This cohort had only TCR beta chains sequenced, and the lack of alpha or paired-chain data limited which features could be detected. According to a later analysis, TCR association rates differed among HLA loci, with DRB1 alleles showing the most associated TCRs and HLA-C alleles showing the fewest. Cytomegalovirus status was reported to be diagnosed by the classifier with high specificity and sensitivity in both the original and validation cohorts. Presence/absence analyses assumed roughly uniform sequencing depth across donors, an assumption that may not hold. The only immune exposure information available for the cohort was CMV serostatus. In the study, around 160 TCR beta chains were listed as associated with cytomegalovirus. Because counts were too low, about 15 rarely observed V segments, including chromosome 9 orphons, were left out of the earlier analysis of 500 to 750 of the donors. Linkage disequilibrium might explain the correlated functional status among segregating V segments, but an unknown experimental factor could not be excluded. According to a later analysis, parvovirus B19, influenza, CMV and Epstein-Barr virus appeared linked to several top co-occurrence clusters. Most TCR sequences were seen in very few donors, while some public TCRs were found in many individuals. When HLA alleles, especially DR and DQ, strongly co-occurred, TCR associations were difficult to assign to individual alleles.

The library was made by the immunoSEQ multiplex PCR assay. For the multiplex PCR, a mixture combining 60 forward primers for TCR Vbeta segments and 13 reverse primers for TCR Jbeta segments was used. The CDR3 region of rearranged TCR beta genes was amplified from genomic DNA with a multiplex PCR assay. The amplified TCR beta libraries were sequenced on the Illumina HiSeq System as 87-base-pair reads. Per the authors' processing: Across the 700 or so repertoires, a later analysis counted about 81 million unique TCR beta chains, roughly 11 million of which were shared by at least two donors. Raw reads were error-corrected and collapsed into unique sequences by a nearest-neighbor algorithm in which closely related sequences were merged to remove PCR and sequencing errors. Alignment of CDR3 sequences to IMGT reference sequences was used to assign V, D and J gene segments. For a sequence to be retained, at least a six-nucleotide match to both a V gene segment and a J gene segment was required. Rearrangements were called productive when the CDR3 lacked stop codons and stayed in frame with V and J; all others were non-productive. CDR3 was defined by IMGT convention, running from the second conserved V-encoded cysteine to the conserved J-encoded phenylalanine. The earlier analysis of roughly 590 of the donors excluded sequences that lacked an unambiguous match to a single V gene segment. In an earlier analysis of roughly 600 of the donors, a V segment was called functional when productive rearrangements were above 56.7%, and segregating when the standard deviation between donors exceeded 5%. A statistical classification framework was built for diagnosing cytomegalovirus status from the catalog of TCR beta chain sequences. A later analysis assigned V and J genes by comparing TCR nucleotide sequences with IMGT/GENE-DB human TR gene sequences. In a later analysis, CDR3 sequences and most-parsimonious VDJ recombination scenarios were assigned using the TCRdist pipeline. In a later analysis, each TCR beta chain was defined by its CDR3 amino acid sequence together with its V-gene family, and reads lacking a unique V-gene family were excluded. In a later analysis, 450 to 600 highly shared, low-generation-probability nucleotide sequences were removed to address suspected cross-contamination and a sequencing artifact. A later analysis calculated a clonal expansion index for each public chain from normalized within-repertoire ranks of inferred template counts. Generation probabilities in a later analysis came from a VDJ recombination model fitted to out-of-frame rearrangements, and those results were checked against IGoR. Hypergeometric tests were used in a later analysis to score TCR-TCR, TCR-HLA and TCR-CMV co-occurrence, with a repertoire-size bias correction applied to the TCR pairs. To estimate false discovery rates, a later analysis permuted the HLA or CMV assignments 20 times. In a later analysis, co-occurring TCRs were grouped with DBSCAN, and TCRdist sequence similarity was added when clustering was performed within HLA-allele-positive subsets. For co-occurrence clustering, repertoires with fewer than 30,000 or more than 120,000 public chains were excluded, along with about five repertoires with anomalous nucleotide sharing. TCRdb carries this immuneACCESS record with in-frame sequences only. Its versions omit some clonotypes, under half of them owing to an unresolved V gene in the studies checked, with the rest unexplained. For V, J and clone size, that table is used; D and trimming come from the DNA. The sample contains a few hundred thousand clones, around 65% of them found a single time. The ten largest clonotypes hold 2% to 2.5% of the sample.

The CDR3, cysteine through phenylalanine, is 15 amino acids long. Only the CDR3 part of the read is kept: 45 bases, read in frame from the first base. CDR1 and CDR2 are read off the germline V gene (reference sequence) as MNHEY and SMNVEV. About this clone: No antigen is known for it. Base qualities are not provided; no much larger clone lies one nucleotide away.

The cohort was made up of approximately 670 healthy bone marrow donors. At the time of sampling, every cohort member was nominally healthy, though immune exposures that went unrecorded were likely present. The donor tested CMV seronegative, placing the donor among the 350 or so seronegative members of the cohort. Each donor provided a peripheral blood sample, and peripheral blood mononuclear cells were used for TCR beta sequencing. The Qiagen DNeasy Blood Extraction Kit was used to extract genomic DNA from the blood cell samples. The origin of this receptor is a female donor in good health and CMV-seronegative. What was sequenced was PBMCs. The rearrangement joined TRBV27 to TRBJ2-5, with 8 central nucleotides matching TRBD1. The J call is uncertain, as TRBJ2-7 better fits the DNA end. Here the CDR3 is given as CASSPPRQGSHEQYF. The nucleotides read TGTGCCAGCAGTCCCCCGAGACAGGGGAGCCACGAGCAGTACTTC.